This T cell receptor beta chain was captured by sequencing in a study of beta chain features in type 1 diabetes. General study findings and limits: At VDJ recombination sites, type 1 diabetes patients had fewer insertions and more deleted nucleotides.

This CDR3 comprises 15 residues. With 1 base removed from V and 3 bases from J, the gap between germline ends came to 10 bases. Germline assignment: CDR1 SGHVS and CDR2 FNYEAQ. Remarks on this clone: The antigen remains undetermined.

Sequenced material consisted of expressed TCRB transcripts (all of the isolated RNA was reverse transcribed). Assay used: immunoSEQ multiplex PCR; TCRdb lists only in-frame clones, some missing. The table includes around 200,000 clones, more than 10% detected once. Sequencing was done on a sample of central memory CD4+ T cells from blood. The TCR originated in a woman between 18 and 30 years old in good health. This chain uses TRBV7-6 with TRBJ1-5; D unclear. The chain's CDR3 is CASSLDIGANQPQHF. The CDR3 DNA follows: TGTGCCAGCAGCTTAGATATCGGAGCCAATCAGCCCCAGCATTTT. The whole variable domain, filled in from reference TRBV7-6 and TRBJ1-5, reads GAGVSQSPRYKVTKRGQDVALRCDPISGHVSLYWYRQALGQGPEFLTYFNYEAQQDKSGLPNDRFSAERPEGSISTLTIQRTEQRDSAMYRCASSLDIGANQPQHFGDGTRLSIL.